A single sample gave rise to the 28 T cell receptor beta chains below, sequenced in a study of cytomegalovirus exposure and HLA in healthy donors. PCR was performed using 60 Vbeta and 13 Jbeta primers. This table comes from immunoSEQ multiplex PCR, and its TCRdb copy is limited to in-frame clones, with some not included. The sample has roughly 56,000 clones; 81% are singletons. The specimen was PBMCs. Receptor source: a boy younger than 18 in good health and CMV-seropositive.

This clone appeared a few times. The V call is TRBV15, the J call TRBJ1-5; D call uncertain. There are 16 residues in the CDR3. Germline CDR1 LNHNV, CDR2 YYDKDF (reference sequence). V was pared by 1 base and J by 2 bases, with 12 bases between. The CDR3 is CATSRASPMGNQPQHF. The CDR3 nucleotides read TGTGCCACCAGCAGAGCAAGCCCCATGGGCAATCAGCCCCAGCATTTT. The full variable domain, completed using reference TRBV15 and TRBJ1-5, is DAMVIQNPRYQVTQFGKPVTLSCSQTLNHNVMYWYQQKSSQAPKLLFHYYDKDFNNEADTPDNFQSRRPNTSFCFLDIRSPGLGDTAMYLCATSRASPMGNQPQHFGDGTRLSIL.

CDR3 loop: CASSLNRLLAGGQFTQYF. The CDR3 nucleotides are TGTGCCAGCAGCTTAAACCGTCTACTAGCGGGGGGGCAATTTACGCAGTATTTT. The rearrangement links TRBV7-6 to TRBJ2-3; 13 nucleotides agree with TRBD2. This CDR3 region has 18 residues. Germline V CDR1 and CDR2: SGHVS, FNYEAQ. Germline trimming cut 2 bases from V and 8 bases from J; bases unmatched to any gene: 13.

With regard to this clone: A read error may produce the germline difference seen at one junction end. At the DNA level, this CDR3 is encoded by other sequences in the same sample as well. The chain is built from TRBV5-1 and TRBJ1-6; D gene uncertain. The CDR3 loop spans 14 amino acids. Germline CDR1 reads SGHRS; CDR2 reads YFSETQ. The CDR3 is CASSLAGYNSPLHF. The CDR3 DNA is TGCGCCAGCAGCTTGGCAGGTTATAATTCGCCCCTCCACTTT.

The chain combines TRBV7-2 with TRBJ2-3; TRBD2 aligns across 7 bases. In germline, CDR1 is SGHTA, CDR2 FQGNSA. The CDR3 length is 15 residues. V dropped 3 bases and J dropped 5; count of bases not matched to a gene: 8. The CDR3 protein is CASSFAGVEGDTQYF. CDR3 bases: TGTGCCAGCAGCTTTGCGGGGGTAGAGGGAGATACGCAGTATTTT.

The chain has TRBV5-8 and TRBJ2-5; 8 nucleotides line up with TRBD1. V gave up 5 bases and J gave up 4 bases; unmatched junction bases: 16. The CDR3 is 17 amino acids. Germline-derived CDR1 and CDR2 are SGHTS and YDEGEE. The CDR3 loop reads CASRPGTGTQGGETQYF. The CDR3 region has the DNA TGTGCCAGCAGACCCGGGACAGGAACGCAGGGGGGAGAGACCCAGTACTTC.

The chain combines TRBV4-1 with TRBJ1-5; D uncertain. Germline CDR1 is MGHRA and CDR2 is YSYEKL. V lost 8 bases and J lost 5, with 7 bases in between. This CDR3 is built from 11 residues. CDR3 in amino acids: CASGRDQPQHF. The CDR3 bases are TGCGCCAGCGGGAGGGATCAGCCCCAGCATTTT.

CDR3: CASSLLAGLQANVLTF. The CDR3, as DNA: TGTGCCAGCAGCCTCCTGGCAGGTCTCCAGGCCAACGTCCTGACTTTC. V is TRBV7-9 and J is TRBJ2-6; D is ambiguous. V gave up 5 bases and J gave up 6 bases, with 17 bases separating them. Germline V gene data show CDR1 as SEHNR and CDR2 as FQNEAQ (reference sequence). The CDR3 covers 16 residues.

This clone was observed a handful of times. The chain is built from TRBV2 and TRBJ2-5; possibly TRBD1 for D (8 bases). Germline loops: CDR1 SNHLY, CDR2 FYNNEI. The germline V and J ends were trimmed by 5 bases and 4 bases, with 20 bases remaining between them. This CDR3 is built from 16 residues. CDR3 nucleotide sequence: TGTGCCAGCAGTCCTAGACAGGGGAGGGAAGGAGAGACCCAGTACTTC. Protein: CASSPRQGREGETQYF.

The chain couples TRBV4-1 to TRBJ2-1, with 8 bases aligning to TRBD1. The CDR3 loop spans 14 amino acids. Germline trimming cut 2 bases from V and 8 bases from J; bases unmatched to any gene: 5. Germline V gene data show CDR1 as MGHRA and CDR2 as YSYEKL. For the CDR3, the DNA is TGCGCCAGCAGCCAACTAGACAGGGGAGATGAGCAGTTCTTC. It encodes CASSQLDRGDEQFF.

V gene TRBV9 combines with J gene TRBJ2-3; TRBD2 matches 8 bases. Trimming cost V 1 base and J 2 bases; bases outside gene matches: 6. This CDR3 spans 16 amino acids. The V gene's germline CDR1 is SGDLS and CDR2 YYNGEE. CDR3 residues: CASSVLGGGPTDTQYF. CDR3 in DNA: TGTGCCAGCAGCGTACTGGGCGGGGGGCCCACAGATACGCAGTATTTT.

This sequence joins TRBV28 and TRBJ1-5; D is unclear. V was trimmed by 7 bases and J by 0 bases, leaving 13 bases between them. The CDR3 totals 15 residues. Germline V gene data show CDR1 as MDHEN and CDR2 as SYDVKM. The CDR3 loop reads CASTFGLYSNQPQHF. The CDR3 nucleotides are TGTGCCAGCACCTTTGGACTTTATAGCAATCAGCCCCAGCATTTT.

This chain uses TRBV7-2 with TRBJ1-5; no firm D call. The germline V and J ends were trimmed by 5 bases and 9 bases, with 14 bases remaining between them. The CDR3 runs to 13 residues. Germline loops: CDR1 SGHTA, CDR2 FQGNSA. In nucleotides, the CDR3 is TGTGCCAGCAGCCTACGAGGGCGGACGCCCCAGCATTTT. It translates to CASSLRGRTPQHF.

This sequence joins TRBV7-9 and TRBJ2-7, with unresolved D. CDR3 size: 14 residues. Trimming stripped 4 bases from V and 3 bases from J, with 13 bases between. Looked up from germline, CDR1 is SEHNR and CDR2 is FQNEAQ (reference sequence). The CDR3 DNA reads as TGTGCCAGCAGCTCCGTTTCGGGTGGCTACGAGCAGTACTTC. This translates into CASSSVSGGYEQYF.

This chain joins TRBV6-1 and TRBJ2-1; D is uncertain. V lost 5 bases and J 0 bases, leaving 11 bases between the germline ends. The CDR3 spans 15 residues. The germline V gene has CDR1 MNHNS and CDR2 SASEGT. DNA of the CDR3: TGTGCCAGCAGTCCATACCCTAGCTCCTACAATGAGCAGTTCTTC. Its translation: CASSPYPSSYNEQFF.

This clone has just a few counts. The V gene is TRBV23-1, the J gene TRBJ2-3, with a tentative D call TRBD1 (6 bases). TRBV23-1 is classed as an ORF, of uncertain function. CDR3 size: 16 residues. Trimming cost V 4 bases and J 2 bases, with 16 bases left between them. The CDR3 bases are TGCGCCAGCAGTCTATTACAGGGAACCTACACAGATACGCAGTATTTT. It translates to CASSLLQGTYTDTQYF.

V and J are TRBV5-4 and TRBJ2-7; TRBD2 matches 8 bases. J lost 2 bases, V lost 0 bases, and 4 bases had no gene match. The CDR3 contains 15 residues. Germline V gene lookup returns CDR1 SGHNT and CDR2 YYREEE (reference sequence). The CDR3 loop reads CASSLETSDTYEQYF. The CDR3, as DNA: TGTGCCAGCAGCTTGGAGACTAGCGACACCTACGAGCAGTACTTC. The full variable domain, completed using reference TRBV5-4 and TRBJ2-7, is ETGVTQSPTHLIKTRGQQVTLRCSSQSGHNTVSWYQQALGQGPQFIFQYYREEENGRGNFPPRFSGLQFPNYSSELNVNALELDDSALYLCASSLETSDTYEQYFGPGTRLTVT.

V and J are TRBV7-9 and TRBJ1-2; tentatively, D is TRBD1 (6 bases). Trimming cost V 4 bases and J 8 bases, with 17 bases left between them. The CDR3 covers 14 residues. The germline V gene encodes CDR1 SEHNR and CDR2 FQNEAQ (reference sequence). The CDR3 DNA is TGTGCCAGCAGCTACGGACAGAGCCTCTGCGGCTACACCTTC. This sequence encodes CASSYGQSLCGYTF.

The chain joins TRBV4-2 to TRBJ1-3, with D perhaps TRBD1 (5 bases). Trimming took 3 bases from V and 11 from J, leaving 8 bases between them. Germline lookup yields CDR1 LGHNA and CDR2 YNFKEQ. The CDR3 length is 11 residues. This CDR3 is CASSQGLAIYF. The CDR3 DNA reads TGTGCCAGCAGCCAGGGACTCGCCATATATTTT.

The rearrangement links TRBV19 to TRBJ1-4; weak D call: TRBD1 (6 bases). The CDR3 totals 15 residues. CDR1 and CDR2 from the germline V gene are LNHDA and SQIVND (reference sequence). Trimming stripped 1 base from V and 4 bases from J, with 10 bases between. In DNA form, the CDR3 reads TGTGCCAGTAGTATAGGAACAGGGTATAATGAAAAACTGTTTTTT. Amino acid sequence: CASSIGTGYNEKLFF. Variable domain in full (rest from reference TRBV19 and TRBJ1-4): DGGITQSPKYLFRKEGQNVTLSCEQNLNHDAMYWYRQDPGQGLRLIYYSQIVNDFQKGDIAEGYSVSREKKESFPLTVTSAQKNPTAFYLCASSIGTGYNEKLFFGSGTQLSVL.

Concerning this clone: Mismatch with germline at one junction end may stem from a read error. This chain joins TRBV7-9 and TRBJ1-4; TRBD1 aligns across 10 bases. CDR1 is SEHNR, CDR2 FQNEAQ, per germline (reference sequence). CDR3 size: 17 residues. The CDR3 nucleotides read TGTTCCAGCAGCTCGGGGACAGGGGCGGTTTACGGTGAAAAACTGTTTTTT. It is translated as CSSSSGTGAVYGEKLFF. Variable domain in full (rest from reference TRBV7-9 and TRBJ1-4): DTGVSQNPRHKITKRGQNVTFRCDPISEHNRLYWYRQTLGQGPEFLTYFQNEAQLEKSRLLSDRFSAERPKGSFSTLEIQRTEQGDSAMYLCSSSSGTGAVYGEKLFFGSGTQLSVL.

V is TRBV7-3 and J is TRBJ1-6; D unresolved. Germline V CDR1 and CDR2: SGHTA, FQGTGA. The CDR3 sequence is 15 residues long. V was shortened by 1 base and J by 7 bases, with 11 bases between the two germline ends. CDR3 in amino acids: CASSLMGMTNSPLHF. CDR3 nucleotides: TGTGCCAGCAGCTTAATGGGCATGACGAATTCACCCCTCCACTTT.

The chain links TRBV6-6 to TRBJ2-2, with 10 bases that match TRBD1. Germline lookup yields CDR1 MNHNY and CDR2 SVGAGI (reference sequence). V lost 4 bases to trimming and J lost 5 bases; unmatched junction nucleotides: 4. The CDR3 loop spans 15 amino acids. The CDR3 bases are TGTGCCAGCAGTTGGGACAGGGGAGGAACCGGGGAGCTGTTTTTT. Translated, it gives CASSWDRGGTGELFF.

The chain links TRBV4-2 to TRBJ2-4; TRBD1 aligns across 9 bases. Looked up from germline, CDR1 is LGHNA and CDR2 is YNFKEQ. V was clipped by 0 bases and J by 3 bases; unmatched bases: 9. The CDR3 length is 18 residues. CDR3 bases: TGTGCCAGCAGCCAAGAGGGCCTTGAGGGACAGGGCAAAAACATTCAGTACTTC. Translating gives CASSQEGLEGQGKNIQYF.

The chain uses TRBV5-4 and TRBJ2-5; D is possibly TRBD2 (7 bases). The tail of the sequence fits TRBJ2-7 better, so the J call may be wrong. Germline CDR1 SGHNT, CDR2 YYREEE (reference sequence). This CDR3 comprises 15 residues. Here the CDR3 DNA reads TGTGCCAGCAGCTTGGGGGGGGGCAGGCCCAACGAGCAGTACTTC. Its protein is CASSLGGGRPNEQYF.

The chain joins TRBV11-3 to TRBJ2-1; 15 nucleotides align to TRBD2. The CDR3 has 16 residues. The germline V gene encodes CDR1 SGHNT and CDR2 YENEEA. V lost 5 bases, J lost 9 bases, and 8 bases stayed unmatched. Here the CDR3 DNA reads TGTGCCAGCAGCGCCGGACTAGCGGGGGGGCAGGTTGAGCAGTTCTTC. Protein: CASSAGLAGGQVEQFF.

This clone was counted between two and nine times. This chain links TRBV5-1 with TRBJ2-7, with D maybe TRBD1 (6 bases). Germline lookup yields CDR1 SGHRS and CDR2 YFSETQ. This CDR3 region has 10 residues. V was cut by 6 bases and J by 5 bases, with 6 bases left in between. The CDR3 loop is CASTGDEQYF. The CDR3 DNA reads TGCGCCAGCACAGGGGACGAGCAGTACTTC.

The chain employs TRBV4-1 and TRBJ1-4, with 8 nucleotides matching TRBD1. There are 17 residues in the CDR3. Germline lookup yields CDR1 MGHRA and CDR2 YSYEKL. The V gene end was trimmed by 1 base and the J gene end by 4 bases; junction bases not matched to a gene: 8. Written as DNA, the CDR3 is TGCGCCAGCAGCCAAGGTCAGGGGGCCACCTTTAATGAAAAACTGTTTTTT. Its protein product is CASSQGQGATFNEKLFF.

This chain connects TRBV27 to TRBJ1-1; TRBD1 might be the D (6 bases). This CDR3 comprises 14 residues. The V gene lost 5 bases and the J gene lost 1 base, with 11 bases spanning the gap. Germline CDR1 MNHEY, CDR2 SMNVEV (reference sequence). The CDR3: CASSGRGPNTEAFF. CDR3 sequence (DNA): TGTGCCAGCAGTGGCAGGGGTCCGAACACTGAAGCTTTCTTT.